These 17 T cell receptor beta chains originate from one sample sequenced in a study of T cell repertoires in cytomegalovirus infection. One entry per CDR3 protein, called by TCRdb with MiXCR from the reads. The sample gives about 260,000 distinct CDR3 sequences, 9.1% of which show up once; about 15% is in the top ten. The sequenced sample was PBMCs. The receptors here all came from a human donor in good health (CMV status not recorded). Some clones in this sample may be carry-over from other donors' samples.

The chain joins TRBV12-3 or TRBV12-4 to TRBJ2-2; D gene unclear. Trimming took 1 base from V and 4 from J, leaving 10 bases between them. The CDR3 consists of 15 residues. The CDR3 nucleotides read TGTGCCAGCAGTTTAGTACTCGACCGCACCGGGGAGCTGTTTTTT. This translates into CASSLVLDRTGELFF.

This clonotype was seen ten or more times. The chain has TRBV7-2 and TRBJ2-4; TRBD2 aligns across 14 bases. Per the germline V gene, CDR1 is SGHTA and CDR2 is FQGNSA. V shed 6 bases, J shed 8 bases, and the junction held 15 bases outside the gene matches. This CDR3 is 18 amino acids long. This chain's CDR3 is CASSNHQTSGGAEDIQYF. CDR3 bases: TGTGCCAGCAGTAACCATCAGACTAGCGGGGGGGCTGAGGACATTCAGTACTTC.

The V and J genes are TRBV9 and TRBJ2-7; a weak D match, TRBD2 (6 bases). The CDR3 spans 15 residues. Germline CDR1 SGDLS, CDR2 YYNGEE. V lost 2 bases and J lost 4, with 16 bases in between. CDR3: CASSVDGSASYEQYF. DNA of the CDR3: TGTGCCAGCAGCGTCGACGGGAGTGCCAGTTACGAGCAGTACTTC.

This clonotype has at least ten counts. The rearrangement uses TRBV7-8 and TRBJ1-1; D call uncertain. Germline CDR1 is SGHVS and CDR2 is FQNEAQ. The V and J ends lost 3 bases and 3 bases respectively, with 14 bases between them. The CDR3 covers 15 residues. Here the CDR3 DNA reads TGTGCCAGCAGCTTCACGAGGGTCCCGGACACTGAAGCTTTCTTT. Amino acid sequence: CASSFTRVPDTEAFF.

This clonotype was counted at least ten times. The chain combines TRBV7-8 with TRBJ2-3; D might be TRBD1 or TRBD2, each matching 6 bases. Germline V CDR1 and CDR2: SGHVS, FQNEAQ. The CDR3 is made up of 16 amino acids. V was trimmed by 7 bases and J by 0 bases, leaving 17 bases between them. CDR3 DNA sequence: TGTGCCAGCACCTCCAAAGGGGGGTTGAGCACAGATACGCAGTATTTT. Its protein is CASTSKGGLSTDTQYF.

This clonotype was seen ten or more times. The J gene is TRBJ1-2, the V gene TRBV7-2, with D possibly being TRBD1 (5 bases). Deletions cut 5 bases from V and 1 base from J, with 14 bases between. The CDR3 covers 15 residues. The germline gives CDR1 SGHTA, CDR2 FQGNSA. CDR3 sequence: CASSPRTFYNYGYTF. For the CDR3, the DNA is TGTGCCAGCAGCCCAAGGACATTTTATAACTATGGCTACACCTTC.

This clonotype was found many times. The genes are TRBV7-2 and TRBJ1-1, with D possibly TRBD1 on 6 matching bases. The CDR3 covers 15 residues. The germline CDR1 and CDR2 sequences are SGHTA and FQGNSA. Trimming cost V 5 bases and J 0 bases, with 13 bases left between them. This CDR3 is CASSRIGGLNTEAFF. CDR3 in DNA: TGTGCCAGCAGCCGAATCGGGGGGCTGAACACTGAAGCTTTCTTT.

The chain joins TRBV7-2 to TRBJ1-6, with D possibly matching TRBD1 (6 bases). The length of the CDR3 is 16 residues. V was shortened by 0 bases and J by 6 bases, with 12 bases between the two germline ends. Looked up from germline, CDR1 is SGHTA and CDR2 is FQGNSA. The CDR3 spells CASSLAPTGTNSPLHF. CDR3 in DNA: TGTGCCAGCAGCTTAGCACCAACAGGGACTAATTCACCCCTCCACTTT.

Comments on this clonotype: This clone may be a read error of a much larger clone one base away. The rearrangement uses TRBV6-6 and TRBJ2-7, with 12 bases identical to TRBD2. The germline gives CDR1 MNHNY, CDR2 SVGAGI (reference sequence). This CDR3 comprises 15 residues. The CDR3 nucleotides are TGTGCCAGCAGGGCGAGGGGACTAGCGGGCTACGAGCGGTACTTC. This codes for CASRARGLAGYERYF.

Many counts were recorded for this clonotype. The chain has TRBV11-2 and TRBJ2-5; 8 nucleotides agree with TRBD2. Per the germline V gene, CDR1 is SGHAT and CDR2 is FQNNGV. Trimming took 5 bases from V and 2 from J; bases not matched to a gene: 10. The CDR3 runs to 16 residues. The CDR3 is CASSPGGTPIQETQYF. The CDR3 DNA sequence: TGTGCCAGCAGCCCGGGGGGGACACCCATTCAAGAGACCCAGTACTTC. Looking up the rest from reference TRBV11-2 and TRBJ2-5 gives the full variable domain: EAGVAQSPRYKIIEKRQSVAFWCNPISGHATLYWYQQILGQGPKLLIQFQNNGVVDDSQLPKDRFSAERLKGVDSTLKIQPAKLEDSAVYLCASSPGGTPIQETQYFGPGTRLLVL.

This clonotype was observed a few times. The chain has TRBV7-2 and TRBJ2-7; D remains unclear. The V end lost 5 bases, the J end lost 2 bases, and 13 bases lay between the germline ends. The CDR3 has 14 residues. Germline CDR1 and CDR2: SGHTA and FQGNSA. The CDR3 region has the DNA TGTGCCAGCAGCCCCCTAACAAGTCCCTACGAGCAGTACTTC. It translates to CASSPLTSPYEQYF.

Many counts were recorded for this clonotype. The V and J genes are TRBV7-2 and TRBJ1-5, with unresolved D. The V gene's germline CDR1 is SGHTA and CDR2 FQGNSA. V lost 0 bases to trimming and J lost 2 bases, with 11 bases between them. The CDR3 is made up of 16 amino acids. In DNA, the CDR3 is TGTGCCAGCAGCTTAGCGCTTGGAGCGGGCAATCAGCCCCAGCATTTT. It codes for CASSLALGAGNQPQHF.

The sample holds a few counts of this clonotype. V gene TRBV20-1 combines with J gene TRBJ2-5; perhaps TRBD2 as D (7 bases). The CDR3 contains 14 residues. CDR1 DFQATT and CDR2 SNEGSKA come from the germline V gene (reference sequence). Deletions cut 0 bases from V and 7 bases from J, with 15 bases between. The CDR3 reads CSAREGRGGGTQYF. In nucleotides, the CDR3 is TGCAGTGCTAGAGAAGGGAGGGGGGGAGGGACCCAGTACTTC.

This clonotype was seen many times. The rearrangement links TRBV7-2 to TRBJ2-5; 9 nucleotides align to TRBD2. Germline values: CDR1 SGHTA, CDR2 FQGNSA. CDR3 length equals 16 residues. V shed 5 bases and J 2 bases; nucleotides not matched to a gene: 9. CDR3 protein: CASSIPAGGGQETQYF. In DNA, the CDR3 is TGTGCCAGCAGCATACCAGCGGGAGGAGGTCAAGAGACCCAGTACTTC. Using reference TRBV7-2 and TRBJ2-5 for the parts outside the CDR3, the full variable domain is GAGVSQSPSNKVTEKGKDVELRCDPISGHTALYWYRQSLGQGLEFLIYFQGNSAPDKSGLPSDRFSAERTGGSVSTLTIQRTQQEDSAVYLCASSIPAGGGQETQYFGPGTRLLVL.

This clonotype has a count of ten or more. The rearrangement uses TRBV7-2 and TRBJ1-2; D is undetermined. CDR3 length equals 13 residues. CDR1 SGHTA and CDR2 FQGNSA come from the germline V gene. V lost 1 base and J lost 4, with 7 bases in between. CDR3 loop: CASSLDRPYGYTF. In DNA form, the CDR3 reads TGTGCCAGCAGCTTAGACAGACCCTATGGCTACACCTTC.

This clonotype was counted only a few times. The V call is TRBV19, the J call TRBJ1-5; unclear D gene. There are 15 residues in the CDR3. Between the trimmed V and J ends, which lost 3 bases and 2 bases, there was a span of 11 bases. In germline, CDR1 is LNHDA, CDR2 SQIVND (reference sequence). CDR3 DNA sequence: TGTGCCAGTAGTATCGACGGGGTTGGCAATCAGCCCCAGCATTTT. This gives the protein CASSIDGVGNQPQHF.

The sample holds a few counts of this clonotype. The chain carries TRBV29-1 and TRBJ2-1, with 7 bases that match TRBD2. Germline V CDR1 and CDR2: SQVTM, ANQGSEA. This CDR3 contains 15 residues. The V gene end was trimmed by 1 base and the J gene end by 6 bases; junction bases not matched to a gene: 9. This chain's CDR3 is CSVEGGLAASNEQFF. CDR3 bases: TGCAGCGTTGAAGGGGGCCTAGCGGCGAGCAATGAGCAGTTCTTC.